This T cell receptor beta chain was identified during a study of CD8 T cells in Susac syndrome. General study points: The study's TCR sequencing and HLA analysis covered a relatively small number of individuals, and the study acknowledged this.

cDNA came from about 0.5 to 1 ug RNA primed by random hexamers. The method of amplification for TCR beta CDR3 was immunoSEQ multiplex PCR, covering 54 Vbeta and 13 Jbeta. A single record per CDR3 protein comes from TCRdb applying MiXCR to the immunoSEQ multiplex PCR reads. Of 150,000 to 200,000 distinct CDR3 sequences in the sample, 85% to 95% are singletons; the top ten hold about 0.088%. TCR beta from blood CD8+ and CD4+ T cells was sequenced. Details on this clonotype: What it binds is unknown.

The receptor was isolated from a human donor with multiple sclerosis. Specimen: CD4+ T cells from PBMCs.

In nucleotides, the CDR3 is TGTGCCACCCAGTGGGATGGTAAGGGTGGCTACGAGCAGTACTTC. As protein: CATQWDGKGGYEQYF. V is TRBV5-4 and J is TRBJ2-7; D gene uncertain. V lost 9 bases to trimming and J lost 3 bases, with 22 bases between them. The CDR3 has 15 amino acids. Per the germline V gene, CDR1 is SGHNT and CDR2 is YYREEE (reference sequence). The complete variable domain, with remaining parts taken from reference TRBV5-4 and TRBJ2-7, reads ETGVTQSPTHLIKTRGQQVTLRCSSQSGHNTVSWYQQALGQGPQFIFQYYREEENGRGNFPPRFSGLQFPNYSSELNVNALELDDSALYLCATQWDGKGGYEQYFGPGTRLTVT.